The 13 T cell receptor beta chains reported below all come from one sample, sequenced in a study of response to subunit inactivated influenza vaccine. Via MiXCR, TCRdb re-called the RT-PCR reads, giving one row per CDR3 protein. Here the sample spans about 650,000 distinct CDR3 sequences, 15% to 18% being singletons. This sample comprised PBMCs from blood, obtained 11 to 12 days after vaccination. The receptor source for this set is a man aged 45 to 65 who received an inactivated influenza vaccine.

This sequence joins TRBV11-2 and TRBJ2-4; the match to TRBD2 covers 9 bases. Germline V gene data show CDR1 as SGHAT and CDR2 as FQNNGV. V gave up 2 bases and J gave up 12 bases; unmatched junction bases: 20. CDR3 length: 18 residues. CDR3 residues: CASSLSPSGAFGSGGQYF. CDR3 coding DNA: TGTGCCAGCAGCTTATCTCCTAGCGGGGCTTTCGGGTCTGGAGGTCAGTACTTC.

This chain connects TRBV3-1 to TRBJ2-3, with no clear D. V shed 1 base and J shed 5 bases, with 13 bases lying between them. Germline CDR1 and CDR2: LGHDT and YNNKEL (reference sequence). This CDR3 has 15 amino acids. The CDR3 loop reads CASSQGGRIQDTQYF. The CDR3 nucleotides read TGTGCCAGCAGCCAAGGGGGAAGAATTCAAGATACGCAGTATTTT.

The rearrangement links TRBV6-2 or TRBV6-3 to TRBJ2-1; D ambiguous. Deletions cut 0 bases from V and 2 bases from J, with 5 bases between. The CDR3 runs to 14 residues. The germline CDR1 and CDR2 sequences are MNHEY and SVGEGT. The CDR3 loop is CASSYSIPYNEQFF. DNA for the CDR3: TGTGCCAGCAGTTACTCGATTCCCTACAATGAGCAGTTCTTC.

The chain couples TRBV7-2 to TRBJ1-5; D is possibly TRBD1 (6 bases). Germline V lookup: CDR1 SGHTA, CDR2 FQGNSA. The CDR3 is made up of 15 amino acids. The ends were cut back, 4 bases at V and 5 bases at J, with 15 bases in the middle. This CDR3 is CASSWSGGAHQPQHF. DNA for the CDR3: TGTGCCAGCAGCTGGTCGGGGGGGGCCCATCAGCCCCAGCATTTT.

This clonotype was seen at least ten times. V gene TRBV7-9 combines with J gene TRBJ2-1; possibly TRBD1 for D (5 bases). CDR1 and CDR2 from the germline V gene are SEHNR and FQNEAQ (reference sequence). The length of the CDR3 is 14 residues. V lost 3 bases and J lost 2, with 8 bases in between. Here the CDR3 reads CASSLSGTYNEQFF. CDR3 DNA: TGTGCCAGCAGCTTGTCAGGGACCTACAATGAGCAGTTCTTC.

The rearrangement links TRBV3-1 to TRBJ1-6; TRBD1 matches at 10 bases. With 3 bases clipped from V and 8 bases from J, the junction kept 7 bases outside the gene matches. This CDR3 has 16 residues. CDR1 is LGHDT, CDR2 YNNKEL, per germline (reference sequence). The chain's CDR3 is CASSQAGTGAYSPLHF. DNA of the CDR3: TGTGCCAGCAGCCAGGCAGGGACAGGGGCTTATTCACCCCTCCACTTT.

This clonotype has just a few counts. The V and J genes are TRBV19 and TRBJ1-1; perhaps TRBD1 as D (5 bases). The CDR3 spans 15 residues. V lost 2 bases to trimming and J lost 5 bases, with 15 bases between them. Per the germline V gene, CDR1 is LNHDA and CDR2 is SQIVND (reference sequence). The CDR3, as DNA: TGTGCCAGTAGTATATTGGACACAACGGTTACTGAAGCTTTCTTT. It specifies CASSILDTTVTEAFF.

This clonotype was seen a single time. V and J are TRBV3-1 and TRBJ2-4; 9 bases map to TRBD2. CDR1 and CDR2 from the germline V gene are LGHDT and YNNKEL (reference sequence). The CDR3 runs to 14 residues. V shed 0 bases and J 6 bases; nucleotides not matched to a gene: 0. The CDR3 coding sequence is TGTGCCAGCAGCCAAGAAGCGGGGGGAAACATTCAGTACTTC. Protein product: CASSQEAGGNIQYF.

The rearrangement joins TRBV5-1 to TRBJ2-1, with 10 bases lining up with TRBD1. Germline loops: CDR1 SGHRS, CDR2 YFSETQ. Trimming removed 4 bases from V and 8 bases from J; junction bases left unmatched: 6. The CDR3 totals 14 residues. CDR3 nucleotide sequence: TGCGCCAGCAGCCCAAGACAGGGGGCCCATGAGCAGTTCTTC. Protein sequence: CASSPRQGAHEQFF.

This clonotype occurred a few times. The chain joins TRBV7-2 to TRBJ1-3, with a weak D call TRBD1 (5 bases). Trimming pared 1 base from V and 0 bases from J, leaving 10 bases between. CDR3 length: 16 residues. CDR1 is SGHTA and CDR2 is FQGNSA in the germline V gene. Here the CDR3 reads CASSLEWGGSGNTIYF. Written as DNA, the CDR3 is TGTGCCAGCAGCTTAGAATGGGGCGGCTCTGGAAACACCATATATTTT.

In this sample, this clonotype turned up a few times. The chain couples TRBV20-1 to TRBJ2-7; tentative D call: TRBD1 (6 bases). Germline assignment: CDR1 DFQATT and CDR2 SNEGSKA (reference sequence). The CDR3 is made up of 12 amino acids. The V gene lost 6 bases and the J gene lost 2 bases, with 11 bases spanning the gap. CDR3 sequence reads: CSAPRQAYEQYF. CDR3 in DNA: TGCAGTGCCCCCAGACAGGCCTACGAGCAGTACTTC.

This clonotype has more than one count but fewer than ten. V gene TRBV20-1 combines with J gene TRBJ2-2; D ambiguous. Germline lookup yields CDR1 DFQATT and CDR2 SNEGSKA (reference sequence). CDR3 length: 16 amino acids. V was clipped by 0 bases and J by 0 bases, with 11 bases between them. CDR3 region: CSARDLYGTNTGELFF. The DNA for the CDR3 is TGCAGTGCTAGAGATCTCTATGGAACGAACACCGGGGAGCTGTTTTTT.

This sequence joins TRBV27 and TRBJ1-2, with D tentatively TRBD1 (6 bases). CDR1 is MNHEY, CDR2 SMNVEV, per germline (reference sequence). CDR3 length: 15 residues. The V end lost 3 bases, the J end lost 4 bases, and 15 bases lay between the germline ends. CDR3 nucleotides: TGTGCCAGCAGTTTTTTAGGGGGTCAGACCTATGGCTACACCTTC. This translates into CASSFLGGQTYGYTF.